This TCR beta chain is from a study of cytomegalovirus exposure and HLA in healthy donors. Study-level background: Earlier findings included about 120 million unique TCR beta sequences obtained from about 170 million T cells. HLA-typed donors were the source of 90 million or so unique TCRs, which an early data release held.

CDR3 size: 14 residues. Between the trimmed V and J ends, which lost 0 bases and 2 bases, there was a span of 8 bases. Germline lookup yields CDR1 GTSNPN and CDR2 SVGIG (reference sequence). 60 Vbeta and 13 Jbeta primers were used in PCR. Measured with immunoSEQ multiplex PCR; TCRdb has only the in-frame clones, and not every one. The profile shows some 130,000 clones, 70% to 80% of them singletons. The source is a woman aged 55-75 years in good health and CMV-seronegative. The rearrangement joins TRBV30 to TRBJ1-3; no reliable D call. Sample: PBMCs. As DNA, the CDR3 is TGTGCCTGGAGTGTAATAGCCCCTGGAAACACCATATATTTT. Residues: CAWSVIAPGNTIYF. Full variable domain (missing parts from reference TRBV30 and TRBJ1-3): SQTIHQWPATLVQPVGSPLSLECTVEGTSNPNLYWYRQAAGRGLQLLFYSVGIGQISSEVPQNLSASRPQDRQFILSSKKLLLSDSGFYLCAWSVIAPGNTIYFGEGSWLTVV.